This T cell receptor beta chain came from a study of CD8+CD57+ T cells in acquired aplastic anemia. Overall study context: Sorted CD4+ and CD8+ cell DNA averaged approximately 3.2 ug.

Genomic DNA was employed as the template in profiling TCR beta VDJ and CDR3. Using its own MiXCR run on the reads, TCRdb lists one record per CDR3 protein. The sample records roughly 100,000 distinct CDR3 sequences, less than 75% being singletons. Individuals selected for sequencing had exhibited CD8+CD57+ cell expansion on flow cytometry. Sequencing was done on a sample of sorted CD4+, CD8+, or CD8+CD57+ T cells (not recorded which) from PBMCs. The receptor comes from a human donor with aplastic anemia.

CDR3 protein: CSARTIAGSSYNEQFF. Written as DNA, the CDR3 is TGCAGTGCTAGGACTATAGCGGGGAGCTCCTACAATGAGCAGTTCTTC. The chain couples TRBV20-1 to TRBJ2-1, with 8 bases matching TRBD2. This CDR3 is 16 amino acids long. Germline assignment: CDR1 DFQATT and CDR2 SNEGSKA (reference sequence). The V gene end was trimmed by 3 bases and the J gene end by 0 bases; junction bases not matched to a gene: 7.